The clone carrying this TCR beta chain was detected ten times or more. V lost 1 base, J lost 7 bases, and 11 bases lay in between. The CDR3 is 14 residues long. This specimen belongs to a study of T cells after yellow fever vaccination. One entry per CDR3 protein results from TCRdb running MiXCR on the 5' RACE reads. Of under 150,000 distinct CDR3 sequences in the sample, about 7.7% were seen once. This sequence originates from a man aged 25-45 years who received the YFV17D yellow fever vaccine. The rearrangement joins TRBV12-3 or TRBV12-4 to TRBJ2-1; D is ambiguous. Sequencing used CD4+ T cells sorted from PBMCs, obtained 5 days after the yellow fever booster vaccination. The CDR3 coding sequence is TGTGCCAGCAGTTTAGAATCCCTTGGTAATGAGCAGTTCTTC. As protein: CASSLESLGNEQFF.